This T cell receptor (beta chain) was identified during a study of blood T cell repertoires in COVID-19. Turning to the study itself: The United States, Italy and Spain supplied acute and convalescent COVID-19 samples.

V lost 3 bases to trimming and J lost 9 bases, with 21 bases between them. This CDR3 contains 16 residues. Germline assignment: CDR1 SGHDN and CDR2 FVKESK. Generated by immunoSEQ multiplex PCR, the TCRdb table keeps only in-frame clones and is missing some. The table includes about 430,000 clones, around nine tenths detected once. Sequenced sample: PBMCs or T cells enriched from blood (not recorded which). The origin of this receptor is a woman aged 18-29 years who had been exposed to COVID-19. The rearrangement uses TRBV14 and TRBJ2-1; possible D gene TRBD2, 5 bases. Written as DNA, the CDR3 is TGTGCCAGCAGCCAGTCCCGTCGTCTAGCTTTGGGTGAGCAGTTCTTC. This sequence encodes CASSQSRRLALGEQFF.